This T cell receptor (beta chain) was sequenced during a study of blood T cell repertoires in COVID-19 (dated by TCRdb to about 2020). About the investigation overall: Samples covering the acute and convalescent phases of COVID-19 were provided by collaborators in the United States, Italy and Spain. The material from the prospective study consisted of cDNA or gDNA derived from T cells, B-cell-depleted T cells, or PBMCs. The sample metadata nearly always contained a de-identified subject ID, COVID-19 status, age in years and sex. Deeply sampled blood TCRbeta repertoires from subjects exposed to, actively infected with, or recovered from COVID-19 were included in the dataset. Where available, HLA class I and class II types were obtained from metadata supplied by the sample provider rather than from assay-based typing. A freely available public database, intended as a resource for researchers studying the immune response to SARS-CoV-2, is where the repertoires were released. Samples were obtained from the ongoing ImmuneRACE study (first 160 participants) and from some 1,300 subjects provided by 6 global collaborators.

Its CDR3 holds 14 amino acids, cysteine through phenylalanine. Only the CDR3 portion is preserved as DNA: 42 bases, with reading frame beginning at the first base. The germline V gene (reference sequence) supplies CDR1 SEHNR and CDR2 FQNEAQ. Between the V and J ends, shortened by 7 bases and 1 base respectively, the junction contains 11 bases. General conclusions and limits of the study: The quantity of clinical and demographic metadata differed by source and by participant and was supplied without curation.

The immunoSEQ Assay, a bias-controlled multiplex PCR, was used to amplify TCRbeta CDR3 regions from genomic DNA. Per the source publication's procedure: Within the assay, amplification of reference gene primers was used to estimate how many nucleated cells each sample contained. Sequence reads were collapsed and filtered to measure the absolute abundance of every unique TCRbeta CDR3 rearrangement. For each sample, productive Simpson clonality was calculated by taking the square root of Simpson's diversity index across productive rearrangements. Held by TCRdb, this immuneACCESS table contains in-frame sequences only and omits some clones. Under half of the omission traces to an unresolved V gene where checked; the cause of the rest is unknown. From that table come the V and J calls and clone size; the DNA was used to work out D and trimming. The sample data list about 310,000 clones, and around 87% of these were observed just once. Roughly 7.1% of the sample is held by the ten biggest clonotypes.

A second Seattle source provided samples from volunteer blood donors who had recovered from COVID-19. Collaborating institutions collected whole blood in K2EDTA tubes following their own protocols. Collaborator samples were shipped for TCRbeta analysis as frozen whole blood, isolated PBMCs, or DNA extracted from either sample type. With respect to this clone: What antigen it recognizes has not been identified. No base qualities exist here, and no much larger clone lies one base off it.

The chain was built from TRBV7-9 and TRBJ2-1; TRBD2 could be the D gene, as 6 bases match. The sequencing input was peripheral blood. The source of this sequence is a woman aged 45-59 years who had recovered from COVID-19. The CDR3 reads as follows: CASTNLASYNEQFF. The DNA sequence is TGTGCCAGCACCAATCTAGCGTCCTACAATGAGCAGTTCTTC.